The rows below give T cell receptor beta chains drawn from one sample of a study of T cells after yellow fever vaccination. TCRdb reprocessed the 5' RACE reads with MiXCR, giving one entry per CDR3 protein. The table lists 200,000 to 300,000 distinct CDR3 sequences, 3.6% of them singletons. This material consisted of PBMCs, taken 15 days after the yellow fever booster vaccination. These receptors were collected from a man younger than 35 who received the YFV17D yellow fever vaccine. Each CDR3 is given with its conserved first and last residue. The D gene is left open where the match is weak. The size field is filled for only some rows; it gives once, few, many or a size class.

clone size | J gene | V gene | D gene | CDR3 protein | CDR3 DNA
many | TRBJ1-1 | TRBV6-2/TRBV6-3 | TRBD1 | CASRTGGPTEAFF | TGTGCCAGCAGGACAGGGGGCCCCACTGAAGCTTTCTTT
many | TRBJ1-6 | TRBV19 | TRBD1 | CASTQDGTGNSPLHF | TGTGCCAGTACCCAGGACGGGACAGGGAATTCACCCCTCCACTTT
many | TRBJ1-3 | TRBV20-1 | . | CSASRRAPGNTIYF | TGCAGTGCTAGTCGCCGGGCTCCTGGAAACACCATATATTTT
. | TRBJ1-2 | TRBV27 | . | CASSLEGRLGYTF | TGTGCCAGCAGTTTAGAGGGGCGGCTTGGCTACACCTTC
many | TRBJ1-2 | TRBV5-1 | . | CASSLTGSNYGYTF | TGCGCCAGCAGCCTAACAGGGTCTAACTATGGCTACACCTTC
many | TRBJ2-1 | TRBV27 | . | CASSNSEGPYHNEQFF | TGTGCCAGCAGTAACTCGGAGGGGCCGTACCACAATGAGCAGTTCTTC
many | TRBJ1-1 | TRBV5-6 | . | CASSAGAVEAFF | TGTGCCAGCAGCGCCGGGGCCGTTGAAGCTTTCTTT
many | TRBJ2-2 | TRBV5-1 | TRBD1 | CASSRWTGSTGELFF | TGCGCCAGCAGCCGTTGGACAGGATCCACCGGGGAGCTGTTTTTT
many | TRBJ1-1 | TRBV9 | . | CASSVWGGGPAEAFF | TGTGCCAGCAGCGTATGGGGAGGGGGACCCGCTGAAGCTTTCTTT
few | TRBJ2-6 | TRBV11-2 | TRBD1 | CASRIPGTGGSGANVLTF | TGTGCCAGCAGGATACCAGGGACAGGCGGCTCTGGGGCCAACGTCCTGACTTTC
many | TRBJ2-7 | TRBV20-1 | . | CSARTGSPYEQYF | TGCAGTGCTAGGACAGGAAGTCCCTACGAGCAGTACTTC
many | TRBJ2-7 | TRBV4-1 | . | CASSQEGQYSYEQYF | TGCGCCAGCAGCCAAGAAGGCCAGTATTCCTACGAGCAGTACTTC
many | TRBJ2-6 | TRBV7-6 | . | CASSFGTVSGANVLTF | TGTGCCAGCAGCTTTGGGACGGTCAGTGGGGCCAACGTCCTGACTTTC
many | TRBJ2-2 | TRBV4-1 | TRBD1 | CASSLIGTGGFTGELFF | TGCGCCAGCAGCCTAATCGGGACAGGGGGCTTTACCGGGGAGCTGTTTTTT
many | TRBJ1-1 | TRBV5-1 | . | CASSRDNTEAFF | TGCGCCAGCAGTAGGGACAACACTGAAGCTTTCTTT
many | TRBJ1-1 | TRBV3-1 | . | CASSQAGKAYTEAFF | TGTGCCAGCAGCCAAGCAGGCAAGGCCTACACTGAAGCTTTCTTT
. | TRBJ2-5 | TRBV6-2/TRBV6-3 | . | CASSGHGTETQYF | TGTGCCAGCAGTGGACACGGGACGGAGACCCAGTACTTC
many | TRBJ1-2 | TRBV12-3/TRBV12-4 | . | CASSFRGGFYGYTF | TGTGCCAGCAGTTTCCGGGGCGGCTTCTATGGCTACACCTTC
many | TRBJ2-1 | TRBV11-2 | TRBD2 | CASSHSGGPVRGGFF | TGTGCCAGCAGCCACAGCGGGGGCCCCGTCCGGGGAGGGTTCTTC
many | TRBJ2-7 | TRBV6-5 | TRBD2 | CASSYGGRSYEQYF | TGTGCCAGCAGTTACGGCGGGAGATCCTACGAGCAGTACTTC
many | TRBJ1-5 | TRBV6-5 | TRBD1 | CASSYERTGQQPQHF | TGTGCCAGCAGTTACGAGCGGACAGGGCAGCAGCCCCAGCATTTT
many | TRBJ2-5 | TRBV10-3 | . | CAISEYRLETQYF | TGTGCCATCAGTGAGTACAGATTGGAGACCCAGTACTTC